These 23 T cell receptor beta chains originate from one sample sequenced in a study of blood T cells in healthy people across ages. Combining a sample-barcoded 5' primer with a J-beta primer mix, a second PCR ran for about 7 to 11 cycles. TCRdb recomputed calls from the 5' RACE reads with MiXCR, one row per CDR3 protein. The repertoire has 2 million or so distinct CDR3 sequences, roughly 50% of them found once; the top ten carry over 2%. Sample: blood. The receptors derive from a woman between 40 and 55 years old in good health.

This clonotype was observed a few times. The V and J genes are TRBV3-1 and TRBJ2-4; D perhaps matches TRBD1 (6 bases). The CDR3 contains 14 residues. CDR1 is LGHDT and CDR2 is YNNKEL in the germline V gene (reference sequence). V was clipped by 5 bases and J by 13 bases, with 21 bases between them. CDR3 sequence reads: CASSGQSPMREQYF. The CDR3 nucleotides are TGTGCCAGCAGCGGACAGAGCCCAATGAGAGAGCAGTACTTC.

The table lists this clonotype with a few counts. The V and J genes are TRBV12-3 or TRBV12-4 and TRBJ2-5, with 7 bases lining up with TRBD2. V shed 1 base, J shed 7 bases, and the junction held 3 bases outside the gene matches. This CDR3 region has 13 residues. The DNA for the CDR3 is TGTGCCAGCAGTTTAGGGACTAGGGTGACCCAGTACTTC. Its translation: CASSLGTRVTQYF.

The V and J genes are TRBV12-5 and TRBJ2-1; TRBD2 aligns across 13 bases. V lost 1 base, J lost 8 bases, and 5 bases stayed unmatched. This CDR3 contains 16 residues. CDR1 is LGHNT and CDR2 is FRNRAP in the germline V gene. The CDR3 coding sequence is TGTGCTAGTGGTTTGGGACTAGCGGGGGGCGGCCATGAGCAGTTCTTC. Amino acid sequence: CASGLGLAGGGHEQFF.

The chain uses TRBV6-5 and TRBJ1-1; D is unresolved. This CDR3 has 13 amino acids. Looked up from germline, CDR1 is MNHEY and CDR2 is SVGAGI. V was trimmed by 0 bases and J by 9 bases, leaving 11 bases between them. CDR3 DNA sequence: TGTGCCAGCAGTTACTCACACGAAATGCAAGCTTTCTTT. Amino acids: CASSYSHEMQAFF.

On this clonotype: A much more abundant neighbour one base away suggests this may be a read error. The chain employs TRBV7-2 and TRBJ2-1; 10 bases line up with TRBD2. The ends lost 5 bases at V and 6 bases at J; junction bases unmatched: 7. The germline CDR1 and CDR2 sequences are SGHTA and FQGNSA. This CDR3 has 15 amino acids. The CDR3 reads CASSPGVAGGNEQFF. CDR3 sequence (DNA): TGTGCCAGCAGCCCAGGGGTAGCGGGGGGCAATGAGCAGTTCTTC.

This clonotype was detected only a few times. The V call is TRBV7-6, the J call TRBJ2-7; a weak D match, TRBD1 (6 bases). The CDR3 consists of 18 residues. The V end was cut by 6 bases, the J end by 0 bases, with 24 bases between. Germline lookup yields CDR1 SGHVS and CDR2 FNYEAQ. In DNA, the CDR3 is TGTGCCAGCAGTCCCAACCCCCCCACAGGGAGCCCCTCCTACGAGCAGTACTTC. This codes for CASSPNPPTGSPSYEQYF.

This chain connects TRBV18 to TRBJ2-3; TRBD1 aligns across 12 bases. After removal of 3 bases from V and 3 bases from J, the junction contained 4 bases not matched to a gene. The germline V gene has CDR1 KGHSH and CDR2 LQKENI. This CDR3 has 16 amino acids. CDR3 in DNA: TGTGCCAGCTCACCCTGGGACAGGGGGCAAACAGATACGCAGTATTTT. It yields the protein CASSPWDRGQTDTQYF.

The V and J genes are TRBV3-1 and TRBJ2-5, with TRBD2 identical over 7 bases. V was clipped by 1 base and J by 1 base; unmatched bases: 18. The CDR3 runs 20 residues. Looked up from germline, CDR1 is LGHDT and CDR2 is YNNKEL (reference sequence). CDR3 DNA: TGTGCCAGCAGCCAAGGAGCACCTAGCCCGTGGACTAGTGGCCAAGAGACCCAGTACTTC. As protein: CASSQGAPSPWTSGQETQYF.

This clonotype appeared a few times. The chain is built from TRBV12-3 or TRBV12-4 and TRBJ1-2, with D unresolved. V lost 2 bases and J 8 bases, leaving 9 bases between the germline ends. This CDR3 is 12 amino acids long. This CDR3 reads CASSLMGSGYTF. In nucleotides, the CDR3 is TGTGCCAGCAGTTTAATGGGAAGCGGCTACACCTTC.

The CDR3 DNA reads TGTGCCAGCAGCTTAGCCCTAAAGGACAGATTAAACTATGGCTACACCTTC. Protein product: CASSLALKDRLNYGYTF. This chain connects TRBV7-2 to TRBJ1-2, with TRBD1 as a possible D gene (6 bases). Germline V gene sequence: CDR1 SGHTA, CDR2 FQGNSA. Trimming took off 0 bases at V and 2 bases at J, with 16 bases between the two ends. This CDR3 region has 17 residues.

The V gene is TRBV6-6, the J gene TRBJ2-4; either TRBD1 or TRBD2 may supply D (5 bases each). V gave up 5 bases and J gave up 13 bases, with 18 bases separating them. The CDR3 has 13 residues. The germline V gene encodes CDR1 MNHNY and CDR2 SVGAGI (reference sequence). CDR3 loop: CASSATGTVVQYF. As DNA, the CDR3 is TGTGCCAGCAGTGCCACCGGGACCGTGGTCCAGTACTTC.

The chain is built from TRBV6-5 and TRBJ1-2; perhaps TRBD1 as D (6 bases). CDR1 MNHEY and CDR2 SVGAGI come from the germline V gene. The CDR3 totals 14 residues. V lost 0 bases and J 7 bases, leaving 12 bases between the germline ends. The CDR3 reads CASSYSSGAGGYTF. DNA for the CDR3: TGTGCCAGCAGTTACTCGTCAGGGGCTGGTGGCTACACCTTC.

This clonotype was counted only a few times. This rearrangement joins TRBV13 to TRBJ2-6; D not resolved. Germline V gives CDR1 PRHDT, CDR2 FYEKMQ (reference sequence). V was clipped by 5 bases and J by 0 bases, with 14 bases between them. This CDR3 is 17 amino acids long. CDR3 sequence (DNA): TGTGCCAGCAGCACAGAGATTCGAAGCTCTGGGGCCAACGTCCTGACTTTC. Amino acids: CASSTEIRSSGANVLTF.

The V call is TRBV6-1, the J call TRBJ2-1, with TRBD2 identical over 11 bases. V was pared by 2 bases and J by 8 bases, with 2 bases of the junction left unmatched. Germline V gives CDR1 MNHNS, CDR2 SASEGT. The CDR3 has 14 residues. The CDR3 spells CASSETSGGYEQFF. For the CDR3, the DNA is TGTGCCAGCAGTGAAACTAGCGGGGGCTATGAGCAGTTCTTC.

This rearrangement joins TRBV24-1 to TRBJ2-1, with D possibly TRBD2 on 5 matching bases. Trimming took 3 bases from V and 2 from J, leaving 16 bases between them. This CDR3 region has 17 residues. Germline V gene data show CDR1 as KGHDR and CDR2 as SFDVKD. The CDR3 DNA reads as TGTGCCACCAGTGATCCCCGACCGGGATCCACCTACAATGAGCAGTTCTTC. It yields the protein CATSDPRPGSTYNEQFF.

This clonotype was detected ten times or more. The genes are TRBV15 and TRBJ2-7; 11 nucleotides agree with TRBD1. The V gene's germline CDR1 is LNHNV and CDR2 YYDKDF (reference sequence). This CDR3 has 19 amino acids. With 3 bases clipped from V and 1 base from J, the junction kept 14 bases outside the gene matches. The CDR3, as DNA: TGTGCCACCAGCAGTTCTGAAACCCAGGGACAGGGGGTTTCCTACGAGCAGTACTTC. As protein: CATSSSETQGQGVSYEQYF.

Only a few counts were recorded for this clonotype. The chain has TRBV4-2 and TRBJ1-4, with 9 bases identical to TRBD1. Trimming removed 0 bases from V and 8 bases from J; junction bases left unmatched: 10. The CDR3 has 17 residues. The V gene's germline CDR1 is LGHNA and CDR2 YNFKEQ. The CDR3 DNA reads as TGTGCCAGCAGCCAAGAGAAGGGGAGGACAGGGGAGGAAAAACTGTTTTTT. Protein product: CASSQEKGRTGEEKLFF.

This clonotype was seen a few times. This sequence joins TRBV20-1 and TRBJ2-3; 8 bases agree with TRBD1. Germline CDR1 and CDR2: DFQATT and SNEGSKA (reference sequence). Unmatched junction bases numbered 6, after V lost 1 base and J lost 3 bases. This CDR3 region has 15 residues. The CDR3 DNA reads TGCAGTGCTAGAGCGGACAGGGTGGTTACAGATACGCAGTATTTT. This codes for CSARADRVVTDTQYF.

This clonotype turned up a few times. This chain uses TRBV5-1 with TRBJ2-7; 9 nucleotides align to TRBD1. Germline-derived CDR1 and CDR2 are SGHRS and YFSETQ. This CDR3 is built from 18 residues. J gave up 6 bases and V 4 bases, and 20 bases lay outside the gene matches. Here the CDR3 DNA reads TGCGCCAGCAGCCCGCGTCCCGGGACAGGGTTTGGCGATGCCGAGCAGTACTTC. Protein sequence: CASSPRPGTGFGDAEQYF. Combining the CDR3 with reference TRBV5-1 and TRBJ2-7 gives the whole variable domain KAGVTQTPRYLIKTRGQQVTLSCSPISGHRSVSWYQQTPGQGLQFLFEYFSETQRNKGNFPGRFSGRQFSNSRSEMNVSTLELGDSALYLCASSPRPGTGFGDAEQYFGPGTRLTVT.

This chain links TRBV19 with TRBJ2-5, with D tentatively TRBD2 (7 bases). This CDR3 contains 13 residues. The V gene's germline CDR1 is LNHDA and CDR2 SQIVND (reference sequence). Trimming stripped 6 bases from V and 11 bases from J, with 19 bases between. The CDR3 DNA reads as TGTGCCAGTAGCGGAACCACACAGGGAGGGCAGTACTTC. Amino acid sequence: CASSGTTQGGQYF.

In this sample, this clonotype turned up a few times. This chain connects TRBV12-3 or TRBV12-4 to TRBJ2-3; D uncertain. The CDR3 spans 14 residues. The ends were cut back, 3 bases at V and 6 bases at J, with 13 bases in the middle. The CDR3 spells CASSFRTESDTQYF. In nucleotides, the CDR3 is TGTGCCAGCAGTTTTCGGACGGAATCGGATACGCAGTATTTT.

The CDR3 protein is CASSNNLAGVGTDTQYF. CDR3 nucleotides: TGTGCCAGCAGTAATAATTTAGCGGGGGTGGGCACAGATACGCAGTATTTT. V and J are TRBV6-6 and TRBJ2-3; 9 bases are shared with TRBD2. Germline lookup yields CDR1 MNHNY and CDR2 SVGAGI (reference sequence). The ends lost 5 bases at V and 1 base at J; junction bases unmatched: 10. The CDR3 loop spans 17 amino acids.

The chain carries TRBV6-5 and TRBJ2-5; TRBD2 might be the D (6 bases). The germline V and J ends were trimmed by 0 bases and 4 bases, with 12 bases remaining between them. Germline CDR1 reads MNHEY; CDR2 reads SVGAGI. This CDR3 is built from 15 residues. As DNA, the CDR3 is TGTGCCAGCAGTTACTCCGCGGGGATGGGAGAGACCCAGTACTTC. Translation gives CASSYSAGMGETQYF.